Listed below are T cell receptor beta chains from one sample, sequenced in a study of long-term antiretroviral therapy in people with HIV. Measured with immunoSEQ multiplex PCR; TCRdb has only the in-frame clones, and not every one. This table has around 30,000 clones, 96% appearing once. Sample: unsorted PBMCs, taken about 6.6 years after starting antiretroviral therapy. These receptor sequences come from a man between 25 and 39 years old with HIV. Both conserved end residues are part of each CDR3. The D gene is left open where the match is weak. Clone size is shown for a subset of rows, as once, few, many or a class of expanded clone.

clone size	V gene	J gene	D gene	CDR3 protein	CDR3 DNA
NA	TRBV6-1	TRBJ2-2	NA	CASSVFGELFF	TGTGCCAGCAGTGTGTTCGGGGAGCTGTTTTTT
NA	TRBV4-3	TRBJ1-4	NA	CASSPGAAGEKLFF	TGCGCCAGCAGCCCCGGGGCAGCCGGTGAAAAACTGTTTTTT
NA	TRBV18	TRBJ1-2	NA	CASSQESGGYGYTF	TGTGCCAGCTCGCAAGAATCGGGGGGCTATGGCTACACCTTC
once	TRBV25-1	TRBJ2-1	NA	CASRDISYNEQFF	TGTGCCAGCCGAGATATCTCCTACAATGAGCAGTTCTTC
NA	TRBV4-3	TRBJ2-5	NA	CASSQVQGLQETQYF	TGCGCCAGCAGCCAAGTGCAGGGCCTCCAAGAGACCCAGTACTTC
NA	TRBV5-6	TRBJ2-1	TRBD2	CASSTGTSSYNEQFF	TGTGCCAGCAGCACCGGGACTAGCTCATACAATGAGCAGTTCTTC
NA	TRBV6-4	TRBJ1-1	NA	CASSETRGDTEAFF	TGTGCCAGCAGTGAGACTAGGGGGGACACTGAAGCTTTCTTT
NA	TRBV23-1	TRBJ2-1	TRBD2	CASSQCPASGRICNEQFF	TGCGCCAGCAGTCAATGTCCGGCTAGCGGGAGGATTTGTAATGAGCAGTTCTTC
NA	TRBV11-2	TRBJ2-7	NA	CASSSWTVYEQYF	TGTGCCAGCAGCTCGTGGACAGTCTACGAGCAGTACTTC
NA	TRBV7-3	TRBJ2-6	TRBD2	CASSPQPWGTSARSGANVLTF	TGTGCCAGCAGCCCCCAACCCTGGGGGACTAGCGCCCGCTCTGGGGCCAACGTCCTGACTTTC
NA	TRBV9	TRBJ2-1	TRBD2	CASSLGTSGLNEQFF	TGTGCCAGCAGCCTCGGGACTAGCGGGCTTAATGAGCAGTTCTTC
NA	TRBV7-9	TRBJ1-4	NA	CASSLDLPGREKLFF	TGTGCCAGCAGCTTAGATTTACCGGGGAGGGAAAAACTGTTTTTT
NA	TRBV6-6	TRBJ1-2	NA	CASSYEGLLYGYTF	TGTGCCAGCAGTTACGAGGGCCTTCTCTATGGCTACACCTTC
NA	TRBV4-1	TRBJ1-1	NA	CASSQVGTANTEAFF	TGCGCCAGCAGCCAAGTAGGGACGGCGAACACTGAAGCTTTCTTT
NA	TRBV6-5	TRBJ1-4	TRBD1	CASFGQDEKLFF	TGTGCCAGCTTCGGACAGGATGAAAAACTGTTTTTT
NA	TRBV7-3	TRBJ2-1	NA	CASSLESGGMLGEQFF	TGTGCCAGCAGCTTAGAGTCGGGCGGGATGTTAGGTGAGCAGTTCTTC
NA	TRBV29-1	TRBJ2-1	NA	CSVDRAYNEQFF	TGCAGCGTTGATAGAGCCTACAATGAGCAGTTCTTC
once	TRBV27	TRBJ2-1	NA	CASSFGAYNEQFF	TGTGCCAGCAGTTTTGGAGCCTACAATGAGCAGTTCTTC
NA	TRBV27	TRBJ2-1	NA	CASSQGGTPGRGFF	TGTGCCAGCAGCCAGGGAGGGACACCGGGACGAGGGTTCTTC
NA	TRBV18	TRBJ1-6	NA	CASSPDLQGNSPLHF	TGTGCCAGCTCACCGGATTTGCAGGGTAATTCACCCCTCCACTTT
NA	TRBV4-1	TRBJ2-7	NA	CASSQDRGYEQYF	TGCGCCAGCAGCCAAGACCGGGGCTACGAGCAGTACTTC
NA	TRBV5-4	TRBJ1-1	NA	CASSPSKGWNTEAFF	TGTGCCAGCAGCCCCAGTAAGGGATGGAACACTGAAGCTTTCTTT
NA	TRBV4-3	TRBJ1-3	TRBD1	CASSQDRHQGAGNTIYF	TGCGCCAGCAGCCAAGATCGCCACCAGGGGGCTGGAAACACCATATATTTT
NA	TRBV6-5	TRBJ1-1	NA	CASSYSSAVEAFF	TGTGCCAGCAGTTACTCGAGCGCTGTCGAAGCTTTCTTT